This entry lists 30 T cell receptor beta chains sequenced from one sample in a study of blood T cell repertoires in COVID-19. Method: immunoSEQ multiplex PCR; TCRdb's copy keeps in-frame clones and lacks some. The repertoire consists of about 120,000 clones, with approximately 87% occurring once and the leading ten covering 7.9%. Material for sequencing was peripheral blood. These receptors originate from a man aged 65-85 years who had recovered from COVID-19.

Details on this clone: An end of the junction does not agree with germline; a read error may underlie this. This rearrangement joins TRBV28 to TRBJ2-7, with 10 positions matching TRBD1. Germline V gene data show CDR1 as MDHEN and CDR2 as SYDVKM. The CDR3 extends over 14 amino acids. CDR3 nucleotide sequence: TGTGCCAGCAGTCGTCCCGGGACAGGGGTTCCAGGGGTCTTC. It encodes CASSRPGTGVPGVF.

This clone was counted between two and nine times. This chain connects TRBV1 to TRBJ1-2; the table's D call, TRBD1, was not checked against the DNA. TRBV1 is a known pseudogene. The CDR3 has 15 amino acids. The CDR3 nucleotides read TGCACCAGCAGCCAGGCCAGGGCTAGTCGGGATGGCTACACCTTC. Its translation is CTSSQARASRDGYTF.

This rearrangement joins TRBV7-2 to TRBJ2-6; perhaps TRBD2 as D (6 bases). CDR1 SGHTA and CDR2 FQGNSA come from the germline V gene. The CDR3 spans 17 residues. V shed 3 bases and J shed 2 bases, with 14 bases lying between them. The CDR3 DNA sequence: TGTGCCAGCAGCTTTACGGGAGTCGAGGCTGGGGCCAACGTCCTGACTTTC. Translating it yields CASSFTGVEAGANVLTF.

The chain recombines TRBV2 with TRBJ1-1; D is perhaps TRBD1 (5 bases). This CDR3 is built from 14 residues. From germline, CDR1 is SNHLY and CDR2 FYNNEI. Trimming shortened V by 6 bases and J by 0 bases, and 11 bases separated the two germline ends. The CDR3 region is CASREGRLNTEAFF. Written as DNA, the CDR3 is TGTGCCAGCAGGGAGGGACGGTTGAACACTGAAGCTTTCTTT.

This chain joins TRBV6-2 or TRBV6-3 and TRBJ1-2, with D possibly matching TRBD1 (5 bases). Trimming shortened V by 6 bases and J by 6 bases, and 14 bases separated the two germline ends. This CDR3 is 13 amino acids long. Per germline, CDR1 MNHEY and CDR2 SVGEGT. CDR3 residues: CASSHGQGDGYTF. CDR3 in DNA: TGTGCCAGCAGCCACGGGCAGGGCGATGGCTACACCTTC.

This clone was counted a single time. This sequence joins TRBV9 and TRBJ2-5; TRBD1 aligns across 10 bases. This CDR3 has 16 residues. J was trimmed by 5 bases and V by 0 bases; bases with no gene match: 7. CDR1 is SGDLS and CDR2 is YYNGEE in the germline V gene. DNA for the CDR3: TGTGCCAGCAGCGTAGAGGGACAGGGGCCGGCTGAGACCCAGTACTTC. It specifies CASSVEGQGPAETQYF.

This clone has a single count. The chain uses TRBV10-2 and TRBJ2-1; 10 bases align to TRBD2. Germline values: CDR1 WSHSY, CDR2 SAAADI. The CDR3 contains 15 residues. V lost 8 bases and J lost 2; bases outside the gene matches: 6. The CDR3 protein is CASLGLADTYNEQFF. CDR3 in DNA: TGCGCCAGCCTCGGACTAGCGGATACCTACAATGAGCAGTTCTTC.

V and J are TRBV3-1 (or the pseudogene TRBV3-2) and TRBJ1-1, with D unclear. The CDR3 spans 14 residues. The germline V gene has CDR1 LGHDT and CDR2 YNNKEL (reference sequence). V was pared by 4 bases and J by 1 base, with 10 bases between. The CDR3 region is CASSLQAPNTEAFF. CDR3 nucleotides: TGTGCCAGCAGCCTTCAGGCGCCGAACACTGAAGCTTTCTTT.

This chain joins TRBV27 and TRBJ2-7; weak D call: TRBD1 (7 bases). The CDR3 runs 14 residues. The V gene lost 4 bases and the J gene lost 0 bases, with 10 bases spanning the gap. CDR1 and CDR2 from the germline V gene are MNHEY and SMNVEV (reference sequence). The CDR3 sequence is CASSSRGDSYEQYF. As DNA, the CDR3 is TGTGCCAGCAGTTCCAGGGGGGACTCCTACGAGCAGTACTTC.

V and J are TRBV19 and TRBJ1-1; a weak D match, TRBD1 (5 bases). V dropped 0 bases and J dropped 8 bases, with 10 bases sitting between them. This CDR3 spans 13 amino acids. Germline V lookup: CDR1 LNHDA, CDR2 SQIVND (reference sequence). The CDR3 reads CASSIDRVSEAFF. CDR3 bases: TGTGCCAGTAGTATAGACAGGGTGTCAGAAGCTTTCTTT.

The J gene is TRBJ1-3, the V gene TRBV4-2, with D possibly being TRBD1 (5 bases). Looked up from germline, CDR1 is LGHNA and CDR2 is YNFKEQ. The germline V and J ends were trimmed by 4 bases and 0 bases, with 16 bases remaining between them. The CDR3 covers 17 residues. The CDR3 region is CASSRPGGNNSGNTIYF. The CDR3 nucleotides are TGTGCCAGCAGCCGTCCGGGGGGAAATAACTCTGGAAACACCATATATTTT.

The V gene is TRBV10-3, the J gene TRBJ2-1, with 7 bases fitting TRBD2. The CDR3 runs to 15 residues. Trimming removed 3 bases from V and 9 bases from J; junction bases left unmatched: 11. The germline V gene encodes CDR1 ENHRY and CDR2 SYGVKD. The DNA of the CDR3 is TGTGCCATCAGTGACATGGCAGGACTAGTCACTGAGCAGTTCTTC. Translation: CAISDMAGLVTEQFF.

The chain carries TRBV28 and TRBJ2-7; tentatively, D is TRBD1 (5 bases). The length of the CDR3 is 13 residues. Trimming shortened V by 8 bases and J by 4 bases, and 15 bases separated the two germline ends. The germline CDR1 and CDR2 sequences are MDHEN and SYDVKM. In DNA, the CDR3 is TGTGCCAGCGGAATCTTGACAGAGTACGAGCAGTACTTC. Protein product: CASGILTEYEQYF.

V usage is TRBV11-2 and J usage is TRBJ2-7; 8 nucleotides match TRBD2. From germline, CDR1 is SGHAT and CDR2 FQNNGV. J gave up 0 bases and V 6 bases, and 16 bases lay outside the gene matches. The CDR3 is 18 residues long. CDR3 DNA sequence: TGTGCCAGCAGTCAGATTTTTCAACTAGCGGAGAGCTCCTACGAGCAGTACTTC. This codes for CASSQIFQLAESSYEQYF.

The chain joins TRBV10-3 to TRBJ2-7; no definite D call. Germline assignment: CDR1 ENHRY and CDR2 SYGVKD. The CDR3 extends over 14 amino acids. Between the trimmed V and J ends, which lost 3 bases and 4 bases, there was a span of 13 bases. DNA of the CDR3: TGTGCCATCAGTGATCGAGAGGTTAAATACGAGCAGTACTTC. It codes for CAISDREVKYEQYF.

V and J are TRBV10-3 and TRBJ1-1, with a possible D match to TRBD1 (5 bases). V dropped 6 bases and J dropped 0 bases, with 8 bases sitting between them. From germline, CDR1 is ENHRY and CDR2 SYGVKD. The CDR3 covers 13 residues. The CDR3 is CAIRTDMNTEAFF. The CDR3 bases are TGTGCCATCAGGACAGACATGAACACTGAAGCTTTCTTT.

V and J are TRBV20-1 and TRBJ2-5, with 10 bases aligning to TRBD2. This CDR3 is 14 amino acids long. V dropped 3 bases and J dropped 3; count of bases not matched to a gene: 4. Germline assignment: CDR1 DFQATT and CDR2 SNEGSKA (reference sequence). This CDR3 is CSASRLAGEETQYF. CDR3 in DNA: TGCAGTGCTAGTCGGCTAGCGGGAGAAGAGACCCAGTACTTC.

The gene calls are TRBV12-3 or TRBV12-4 and TRBJ1-5, with 9 bases matching TRBD1. CDR3 length equals 13 residues. J was trimmed by 5 bases and V by 10 bases; bases with no gene match: 6. The CDR3, as DNA: TGTGCCACCAGAAGGACAGGGGATCAGCCCCAGCATTTT. This translates into CATRRTGDQPQHF.

V is TRBV29-1 and J is TRBJ1-1, with 7 positions matching TRBD1. After removal of 7 bases from V and 5 bases from J, the junction contained 4 bases not matched to a gene. CDR3 length: 11 residues. The germline V gene encodes CDR1 SQVTM and CDR2 ANQGSEA. The CDR3, as DNA: TGCAGCGCCTCGACAGGGACTGAAGCTTTCTTT. Its translation is CSASTGTEAFF.

This sequence joins TRBV5-1 and TRBJ1-2; D uncertain. Germline CDR1 reads SGHRS; CDR2 reads YFSETQ. The germline V and J ends were trimmed by 2 bases and 3 bases, with 8 bases remaining between them. The CDR3 is 13 residues long. In DNA form, the CDR3 reads TGCGCCAGCAGCTTCGACGGAGACTATGGCTACACCTTC. This gives the protein CASSFDGDYGYTF.

The V call is TRBV28, the J call TRBJ1-3, with a possible D match to TRBD1 (5 bases). CDR3 length: 14 residues. Germline V gives CDR1 MDHEN, CDR2 SYDVKM. The ends were cut back, 1 base at V and 4 bases at J, with 8 bases in the middle. CDR3 nucleotide sequence: TGTGCCAGCAGTTTATCAGGGTTCGGAAACACCATATATTTT. Its protein product is CASSLSGFGNTIYF.

This clone has only one observation. As DNA, the CDR3 is TGTGCCAGCAGCTTGGGTCGGGACAGGCTTTTGGATACGCAGTATTTT. Translating it yields CASSLGRDRLLDTQYF. V and J are TRBV7-3 and TRBJ2-3, with 8 positions matching TRBD1. The germline V gene encodes CDR1 SGHTA and CDR2 FQGTGA. V was clipped by 3 bases and J by 6 bases; unmatched bases: 11. CDR3 length: 16 residues.

The rearrangement links TRBV20-1 to TRBJ2-3; 10 positions match TRBD1. Germline V gives CDR1 DFQATT, CDR2 SNEGSKA (reference sequence). Trimming at V came to 3 bases and at J to 2 bases, leaving 5 bases not matched to a gene. This CDR3 spans 15 amino acids. The CDR3 here is CSASGDRGNTDTQYF. In nucleotides, the CDR3 is TGCAGTGCTAGTGGGGACAGGGGAAACACAGATACGCAGTATTTT.

The rearrangement uses TRBV25-1 and TRBJ1-2; 8 nucleotides agree with TRBD1. Losses at the gene ends were 0 bases for V and 4 bases for J; bases not matched to a gene: 4. The CDR3 is 15 residues long. Germline V gives CDR1 MGHDK, CDR2 SYGVNS. The CDR3 spells CASSEYQGTGYGYTF. Here the CDR3 DNA reads TGTGCCAGCAGTGAATATCAAGGGACAGGCTATGGCTACACCTTC.

This clone turned up a few times. The chain employs TRBV6-4 and TRBJ2-3, with 9 positions matching TRBD2. V dropped 5 bases and J dropped 4; count of bases not matched to a gene: 7. The CDR3 totals 15 residues. Looked up from germline, CDR1 is MRHNA and CDR2 is SNTAGT. In DNA form, the CDR3 reads TGTGCCAGCAGTTCGATAGCGGGAGAATCAGATACGCAGTATTTT. Translated, it gives CASSSIAGESDTQYF.

V gene TRBV2 combines with J gene TRBJ2-2; 8 bases align to TRBD2. The V gene end was trimmed by 10 bases and the J gene end by 4 bases; junction bases not matched to a gene: 5. Germline V gene sequence: CDR1 SNHLY, CDR2 FYNNEI. This CDR3 comprises 13 residues. DNA of the CDR3: TGTGCCACGTCTGCGGGGGGCACCGGGGAGCTGTTTTTT. Protein sequence: CATSAGGTGELFF.

The rearrangement uses TRBV5-1 and TRBJ2-6; 7 bases map to TRBD1. The CDR3 totals 15 residues. CDR1 is SGHRS and CDR2 is YFSETQ in the germline V gene. V dropped 1 base and J dropped 12; count of bases not matched to a gene: 10. CDR3: CASSLTTGSVGVLTF. In nucleotides, the CDR3 is TGCGCCAGCAGCTTGACGACAGGGTCTGTTGGCGTCCTGACTTTC.

The genes are TRBV6-5 and TRBJ2-3, with D perhaps TRBD2 (6 bases). The CDR3 is 14 residues long. Per the germline V gene, CDR1 is MNHEY and CDR2 is SVGAGI. V dropped 4 bases and J dropped 5 bases, with 13 bases sitting between them. DNA for the CDR3: TGTGCCAGCAGTTCGATGTTAGCGGAAGATACGCAGTATTTT. It codes for CASSSMLAEDTQYF.

The rearrangement joins TRBV25-1 to TRBJ2-1; 9 bases agree with TRBD2. J lost 10 bases, V lost 6 bases, and 13 bases had no gene match. Germline CDR1 and CDR2: MGHDK and SYGVNS. The CDR3 consists of 15 residues. CDR3 loop: CASRAGIGLAGEQFF. CDR3 coding DNA: TGTGCCAGCAGGGCAGGTATTGGTCTAGCGGGAGAGCAGTTCTTC.

This rearrangement joins TRBV2 to TRBJ1-4; D ambiguous. The V and J ends lost 3 bases and 3 bases respectively, with 8 bases between them. The CDR3 has 14 residues. CDR1 SNHLY and CDR2 FYNNEI come from the germline V gene. In DNA, the CDR3 is TGTGCCAGCAGTGAGTGGTCGGCTAATGAAAAACTGTTTTTT. Encoded protein: CASSEWSANEKLFF.